This T cell receptor beta chain stems from a study of cytomegalovirus exposure and HLA in healthy donors. V dropped 0 bases and J dropped 3 bases, with 3 bases sitting between them. The CDR3 runs to 12 residues. Germline values: CDR1 SGHRS, CDR2 YFSETQ. PCR involved 60 Vbeta and 13 Jbeta primers. TCRdb's table, derived via immunoSEQ multiplex PCR, lists solely in-frame clones and lacks some. The sample holds 150,000 to 200,000 clones, roughly 80% seen once. The source is a man between 35 and 55 years old in good health and CMV-seronegative. The V and J genes are TRBV5-1 and TRBJ1-1; D gene uncertain. Specimen: PBMCs. The CDR3 coding sequence is TGCGCCAGCAGCTTGGCTGACACTGAAGCTTTCTTT. Translating it yields CASSLADTEAFF.